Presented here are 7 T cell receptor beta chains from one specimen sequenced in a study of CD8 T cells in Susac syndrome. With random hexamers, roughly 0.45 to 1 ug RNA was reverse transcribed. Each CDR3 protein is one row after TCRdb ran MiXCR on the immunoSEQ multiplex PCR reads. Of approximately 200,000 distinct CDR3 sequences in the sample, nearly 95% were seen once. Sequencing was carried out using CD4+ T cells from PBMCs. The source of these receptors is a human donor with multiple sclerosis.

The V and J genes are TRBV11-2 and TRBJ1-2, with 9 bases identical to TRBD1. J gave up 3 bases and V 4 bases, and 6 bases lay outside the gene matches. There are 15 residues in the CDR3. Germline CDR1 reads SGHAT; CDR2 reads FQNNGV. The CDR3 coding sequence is TGTGCCAGCAGCTCATGGACAGGGGTATACTATGGCTACACCTTC. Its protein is CASSSWTGVYYGYTF.

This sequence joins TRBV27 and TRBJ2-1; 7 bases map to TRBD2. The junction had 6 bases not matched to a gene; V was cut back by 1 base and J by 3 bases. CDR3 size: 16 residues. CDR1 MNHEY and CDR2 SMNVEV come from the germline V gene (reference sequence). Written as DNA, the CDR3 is TGTGCCAGCAGTTTATACATCCTAGCGGACTACAATGAGCAGTTCTTC. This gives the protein CASSLYILADYNEQFF.

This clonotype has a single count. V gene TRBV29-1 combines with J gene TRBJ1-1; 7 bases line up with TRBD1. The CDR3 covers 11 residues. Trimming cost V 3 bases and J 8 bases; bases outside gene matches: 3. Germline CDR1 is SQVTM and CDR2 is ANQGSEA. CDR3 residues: CSVDPTGEAFF. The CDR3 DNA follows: TGCAGCGTTGATCCGACAGGGGAAGCTTTCTTT.

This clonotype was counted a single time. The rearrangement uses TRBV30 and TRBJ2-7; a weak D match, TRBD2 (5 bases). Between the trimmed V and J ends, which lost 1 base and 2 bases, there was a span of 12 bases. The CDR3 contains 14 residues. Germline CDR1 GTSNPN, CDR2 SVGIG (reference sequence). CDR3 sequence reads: CAWSAGPGTYEQYF. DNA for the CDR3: TGTGCCTGGAGTGCCGGACCGGGGACCTACGAGCAGTACTTC.

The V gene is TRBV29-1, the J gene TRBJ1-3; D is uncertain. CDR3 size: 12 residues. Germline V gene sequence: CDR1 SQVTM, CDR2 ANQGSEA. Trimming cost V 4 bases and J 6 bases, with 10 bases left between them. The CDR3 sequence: CSVGRVENTIYF. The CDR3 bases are TGCAGCGTTGGAAGGGTAGAAAACACCATATATTTT.

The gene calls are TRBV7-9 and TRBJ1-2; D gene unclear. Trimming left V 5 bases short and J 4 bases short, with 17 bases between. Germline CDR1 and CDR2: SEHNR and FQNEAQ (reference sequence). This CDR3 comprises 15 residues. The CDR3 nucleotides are TGTGCCAGCAGCCCTGGTGACCCCAGCGCCTATGGCTACACCTTC. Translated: CASSPGDPSAYGYTF. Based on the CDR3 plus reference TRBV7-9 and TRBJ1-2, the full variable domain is DTGVSQNPRHKITKRGQNVTFRCDPISEHNRLYWYRQTLGQGPEFLTYFQNEAQLEKSRLLSDRFSAERPKGSFSTLEIQRTEQGDSAMYLCASSPGDPSAYGYTFGSGTRLTVV.

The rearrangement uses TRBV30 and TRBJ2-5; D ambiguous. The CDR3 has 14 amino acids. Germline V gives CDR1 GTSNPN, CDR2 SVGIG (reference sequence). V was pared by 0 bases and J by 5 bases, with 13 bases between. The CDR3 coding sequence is TGTGCCTGGAGTGTTTCGGTCTCCGGGGAGACCCAGTACTTC. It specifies CAWSVSVSGETQYF. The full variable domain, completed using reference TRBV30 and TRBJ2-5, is SQTIHQWPATLVQPVGSPLSLECTVEGTSNPNLYWYRQAAGRGLQLLFYSVGIGQISSEVPQNLSASRPQDRQFILSSKKLLLSDSGFYLCAWSVSVSGETQYFGPGTRLLVL.